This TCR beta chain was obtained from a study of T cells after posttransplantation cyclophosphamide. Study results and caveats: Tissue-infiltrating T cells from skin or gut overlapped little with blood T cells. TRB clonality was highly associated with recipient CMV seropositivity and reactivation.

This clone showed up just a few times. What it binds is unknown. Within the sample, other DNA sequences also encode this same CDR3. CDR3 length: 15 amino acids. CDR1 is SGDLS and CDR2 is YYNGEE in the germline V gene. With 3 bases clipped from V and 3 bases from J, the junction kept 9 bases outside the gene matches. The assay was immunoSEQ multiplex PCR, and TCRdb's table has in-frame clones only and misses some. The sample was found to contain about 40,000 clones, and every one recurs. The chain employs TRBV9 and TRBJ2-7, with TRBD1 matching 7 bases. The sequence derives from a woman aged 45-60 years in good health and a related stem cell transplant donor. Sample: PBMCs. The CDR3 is CASSATGTANYEQYF. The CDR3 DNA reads TGTGCCAGCAGCGCCACCGGGACAGCAAACTACGAGCAGTACTTC.